Shown below are 13 T cell receptor beta chains from a single sample sequenced in a study of T cells in localized non-small cell lung cancer. Method: immunoSEQ multiplex PCR; TCRdb's copy keeps in-frame clones and lacks some. The sample records about 2,600 clones, under 45% being singletons. The sample consisted of normal lung tissue next to the tumor, taken before any cancer treatment. The receptors were sampled from a woman aged 40-69 years with stage II squamous cell lung carcinoma.

The sample holds a few counts of this clone. The V gene is TRBV9, the J gene TRBJ1-1; no reliable D call. The germline gives CDR1 SGDLS, CDR2 YYNGEE. The CDR3 covers 13 residues. Trimming took off 1 base at V and 5 bases at J, with 9 bases between the two ends. The CDR3 spells CASSVKSGTEAFF. The CDR3 DNA follows: TGTGCCAGCAGCGTAAAGAGCGGAACTGAAGCTTTCTTT.

This CDR3 is CASNFIHSGNTIYF. In DNA, the CDR3 is TGTGCCAGTAATTTCATACACTCTGGAAACACCATATATTTT. The rearrangement uses TRBV19 and TRBJ1-3; D gene uncertain. Trimming stripped 7 bases from V and 0 bases from J, with 10 bases between. There are 14 residues in the CDR3. Per the germline V gene, CDR1 is LNHDA and CDR2 is SQIVND (reference sequence).

The chain joins TRBV19 to TRBJ1-5; D ambiguous. From germline, CDR1 is LNHDA and CDR2 SQIVND (reference sequence). Trimming shortened V by 3 bases and J by 7 bases, and 10 bases separated the two germline ends. This CDR3 region has 13 residues. CDR3 coding DNA: TGTGCCAGTAGTATTTCCATTTCCCAGCCCCAGCATTTT. As protein: CASSISISQPQHF.

By proportion, this clone is medium-sized (0.01 to 0.1%). The rearrangement links TRBV11-3 to TRBJ2-1, with 9 bases fitting TRBD2. From germline, CDR1 is SGHNT and CDR2 YENEEA. The junction had 9 bases not matched to a gene; V was cut back by 5 bases and J by 7 bases. This CDR3 spans 15 amino acids. The CDR3 coding sequence is TGTGCCAGCAGCCTCGCGGGACTAGCAGGAAATGAGCAGTTCTTC. Protein: CASSLAGLAGNEQFF.

The J gene is TRBJ1-1, the V gene TRBV19; 8 bases are a match to TRBD1. Looked up from germline, CDR1 is LNHDA and CDR2 is SQIVND (reference sequence). This CDR3 comprises 14 residues. Trimming at V came to 3 bases and at J to 3 bases, leaving 3 bases not matched to a gene. The DNA for the CDR3 is TGTGCCAGTAGTATCGGACAGGGAGACACTGAAGCTTTCTTT. It encodes CASSIGQGDTEAFF.

This clone was seen only a few times. The chain employs TRBV9 and TRBJ1-5; 7 nucleotides align to TRBD1. Germline-derived CDR1 and CDR2 are SGDLS and YYNGEE. Germline trimming cut 5 bases from V and 2 bases from J; bases unmatched to any gene: 4. The CDR3 sequence is 14 residues long. CDR3 DNA: TGTGCCAGCAGTAATACAGGGGGCAATCAGCCCCAGCATTTT. Amino acids: CASSNTGGNQPQHF.

CDR3 nucleotide sequence: TGTGCCAGCAGCATGACAGGTCTCTCTAATGAAAAACTGTTTTTT. This codes for CASSMTGLSNEKLFF. This rearrangement joins TRBV28 to TRBJ1-4; D perhaps matches TRBD1 (6 bases). CDR1 and CDR2 (germline): MDHEN, SYDVKM. The length of the CDR3 is 15 residues. The germline V and J ends were trimmed by 6 bases and 3 bases, with 14 bases remaining between them.

The chain combines TRBV18 with TRBJ2-1, with D hard to call. CDR1 KGHSH and CDR2 LQKENI come from the germline V gene. V was shortened by 8 bases and J by 0 bases, with 5 bases between the two germline ends. The CDR3 runs 12 residues. CDR3 amino acids: CASTPSYNEQFF. The CDR3 DNA reads as TGTGCCAGCACTCCCTCCTACAATGAGCAGTTCTTC.

The rearrangement joins TRBV11-3 to TRBJ2-1; 10 positions match TRBD1. The CDR3 extends over 17 amino acids. Germline CDR1 and CDR2: SGHNT and YENEEA. Germline trimming cut 5 bases from V and 7 bases from J; bases unmatched to any gene: 14. CDR3 DNA: TGTGCCAGCAGCCCAGGGTGGACAGGGGGTTTGGTAAATGAGCAGTTCTTC. Amino acids: CASSPGWTGGLVNEQFF.

V is TRBV6-8 and J is TRBJ1-3, with D hard to call. Germline V lookup: CDR1 MNHGY, CDR2 SAAAGT. The CDR3 runs to 15 residues. Trimming took 4 bases from V and 2 from J, leaving 12 bases between them. CDR3 residues: CASSSMQIPGNTIYF. The CDR3 nucleotides read TGTGCCAGCAGTTCCATGCAGATTCCTGGAAACACCATATATTTT.

The V gene is TRBV19, the J gene TRBJ1-5; 7 nucleotides align to TRBD1. Germline V gene data show CDR1 as LNHDA and CDR2 as SQIVND (reference sequence). The CDR3 loop spans 14 amino acids. V dropped 3 bases and J dropped 13; count of bases not matched to a gene: 12. This CDR3 reads CASSIFIEGTEQHF. DNA of the CDR3: TGTGCCAGTAGTATTTTTATCGAAGGGACAGAACAGCATTTT.

The chain is built from TRBV18 and TRBJ1-3; no definite D call. The V and J ends lost 0 bases and 2 bases respectively, with 2 bases between them. The germline V gene encodes CDR1 KGHSH and CDR2 LQKENI. The CDR3 totals 13 residues. The CDR3 region has the DNA TGTGCCAGCTCACCACCAGCTGGAAACACCATATATTTT. Translating gives CASSPPAGNTIYF.

The chain combines TRBV28 with TRBJ2-1; D not resolved. The germline V and J ends were trimmed by 1 base and 3 bases, with 7 bases remaining between them. Germline V gene sequence: CDR1 MDHEN, CDR2 SYDVKM. The CDR3 sequence is 14 residues long. In DNA form, the CDR3 reads TGTGCCAGCAGTTTATTAGTGTTCTACAATGAGCAGTTCTTC. It encodes CASSLLVFYNEQFF. Full variable domain (outside the CDR3, taken from reference TRBV28 and TRBJ2-1): DVKVTQSSRYLVKRTGEKVFLECVQDMDHENMFWYRQDPGLGLRLIYFSYDVKMKEKGDIPEGYSVSREKKERFSLILESASTNQTSMYLCASSLLVFYNEQFFGPGTRLTVL.